Presented here are 10 T cell receptor beta chains from one specimen sequenced in a study of vaccination effects on CD4 cells after COVID-19. Antigens of these TCRs are unknown. Sequencing followed a ViraFEST assay step that expanded antigen-specific CD4+ T cells with viral peptide pools. Scientists isolated CD4+ T cells after an approximately 10-day culture period ended. Nucleocapsid antibody tests were negative, and the vaccine recipients had no prior SARS-CoV-2 infection. Profiled with immunoSEQ multiplex PCR; TCRdb holds only in-frame clones, not every one. The data show roughly 63,000 clones, roughly 80% seen once. Sample: CD4+ T cells from PBMCs cultured with SARS-CoV-2 spike peptides, taken before COVID-19 vaccination. The origin of the receptors is a human donor who received a COVID-19 vaccine.

This chain links TRBV6-1 with TRBJ1-3; D is unresolved. The germline CDR1 and CDR2 sequences are MNHNS and SASEGT. CDR3 size: 16 residues. Deletions cut 5 bases from V and 0 bases from J, with 14 bases between. CDR3 loop: CASSQGLPGSGNTIYF. The DNA for the CDR3 is TGTGCCAGCAGTCAAGGACTCCCAGGCTCTGGAAACACCATATATTTT.

The chain has TRBV4-1 and TRBJ2-1; 15 bases line up with TRBD2. Trimming removed 4 bases from V and 0 bases from J; junction bases left unmatched: 7. This CDR3 has 19 amino acids. From germline, CDR1 is MGHRA and CDR2 YSYEKL. CDR3 loop: CASSRGGTSGGSSYNEQFF. The CDR3, as DNA: TGCGCCAGCAGCCGGGGAGGGACTAGCGGGGGGAGCTCCTACAATGAGCAGTTCTTC.

The V call is TRBV2, the J call TRBJ2-2, with TRBD1 matching over 10 bases. This CDR3 contains 16 residues. V shed 8 bases, J shed 0 bases, and the junction held 6 bases outside the gene matches. Germline V CDR1 and CDR2: SNHLY, FYNNEI. CDR3 loop: CASGRQGAANTGELFF. DNA of the CDR3: TGTGCCAGCGGGAGACAGGGGGCCGCGAACACCGGGGAGCTGTTTTTT.

The chain carries TRBV9 and TRBJ2-2, with a weak D call TRBD1 (6 bases). This CDR3 has 15 residues. Germline CDR1 reads SGDLS; CDR2 reads YYNGEE. V was cut by 1 base and J by 3 bases, with 10 bases left in between. The CDR3 nucleotides are TGTGCCAGCAGCGTAACCCCAGGGGACACCGGGGAGCTGTTTTTT. Its translation is CASSVTPGDTGELFF.

The genes are TRBV5-6 and TRBJ1-5; D call uncertain. This CDR3 has 15 amino acids. V gave up 2 bases and J gave up 1 base, with 10 bases separating them. Germline V gives CDR1 SGHDT, CDR2 YYEEEE. CDR3 region: CASSFEPGSNQPQHF. The CDR3 nucleotides read TGTGCCAGCAGCTTCGAGCCGGGGAGCAATCAGCCCCAGCATTTT.

The CDR3 loop is CASSYRGRGETQYF. CDR3 bases: TGTGCCAGCAGTTACAGGGGCCGCGGGGAGACCCAGTACTTC. The chain has TRBV7-3 and TRBJ2-5, with 7 bases that match TRBD1. Looked up from germline, CDR1 is SGHTA and CDR2 is FQGTGA. V lost 6 bases, J lost 5 bases, and 9 bases stayed unmatched. This CDR3 is 14 amino acids long.

This clone came up a few times. The chain employs TRBV18 and TRBJ1-6; the D is unclear. CDR3 length equals 15 residues. Germline V lookup: CDR1 KGHSH, CDR2 LQKENI. V was cut by 1 base and J by 10 bases, with 14 bases left in between. The CDR3: CASSPRVGQESPLHF. DNA for the CDR3: TGTGCCAGCTCACCACGGGTAGGGCAGGAGTCACCCCTCCACTTT.

This clone appeared once. J is TRBJ2-3 and V is TRBV18, with D unresolved. This CDR3 is 12 amino acids long. The ends were cut back, 0 bases at V and 6 bases at J, with 4 bases in the middle. Germline CDR1 and CDR2: KGHSH and LQKENI. Here the CDR3 DNA reads TGTGCCAGCTCACCACCTGGGGATACGCAGTATTTT. It yields the protein CASSPPGDTQYF. Looking up the rest from reference TRBV18 and TRBJ2-3 gives the full variable domain: NAGVMQNPRHLVRRRGQEARLRCSPMKGHSHVYWYRQLPEEGLKFMVYLQKENIIDESGMPKERFSAEFPKEGPSILRIQQVVRGDSAAYFCASSPPGDTQYFGPGTRLTVL.

The CDR3 protein is CASSPGIANQPQHF. CDR3 nucleotide sequence: TGCGCCAGCAGCCCAGGTATAGCAAATCAGCCCCAGCATTTT. The chain employs TRBV4-1 and TRBJ1-5; no clear D. The germline CDR1 and CDR2 sequences are MGHRA and YSYEKL. Between the trimmed V and J ends, which lost 4 bases and 4 bases, there was a span of 11 bases. The CDR3 consists of 14 residues.

This clone occurred once. CDR3 sequence: CSVGQGADAYGYTF. CDR3 DNA: TGCAGCGTGGGACAGGGGGCAGATGCGTATGGCTACACCTTC. The chain has TRBV29-1 and TRBJ1-2; TRBD1 matches 12 bases. The germline V gene encodes CDR1 SQVTM and CDR2 ANQGSEA. After removal of 6 bases from V and 5 bases from J, the junction contained 7 bases not matched to a gene. The CDR3 is made up of 14 amino acids.